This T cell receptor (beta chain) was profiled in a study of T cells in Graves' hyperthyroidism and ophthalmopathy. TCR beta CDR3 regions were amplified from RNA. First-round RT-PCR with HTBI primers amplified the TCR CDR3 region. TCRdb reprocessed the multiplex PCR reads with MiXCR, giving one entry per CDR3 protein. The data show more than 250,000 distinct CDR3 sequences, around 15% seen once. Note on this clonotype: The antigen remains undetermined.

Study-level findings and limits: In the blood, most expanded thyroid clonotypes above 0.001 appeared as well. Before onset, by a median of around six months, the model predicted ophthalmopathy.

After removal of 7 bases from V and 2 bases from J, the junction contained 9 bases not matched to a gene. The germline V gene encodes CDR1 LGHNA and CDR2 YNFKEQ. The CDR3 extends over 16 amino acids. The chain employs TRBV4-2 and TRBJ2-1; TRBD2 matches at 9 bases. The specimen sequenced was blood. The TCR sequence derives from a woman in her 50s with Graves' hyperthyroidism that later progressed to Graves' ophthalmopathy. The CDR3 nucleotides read TGTGCCAGCACTCTCTCGACTAGCGGTCCCTACAATGAGCAGTTCTTC. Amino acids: CASTLSTSGPYNEQFF.